This T cell receptor beta chain is from a study of T cell responses to AZD1222 COVID-19 vaccine. TCRdb keeps only in-frame clones here, not all; method: immunoSEQ multiplex PCR. This sample has 110,000 to 150,000 clones, with about nine tenths found just once. Germline-derived CDR1 and CDR2 are SGHDT and YYEEEE. The CDR3 length is 15 residues. Trimming stripped 0 bases from V and 4 bases from J, with 11 bases between. Remarks on this clone: The target antigen is unknown.

General study results and limits: Spike regions recognized by vaccine-associated CD4 TCRs spanned the protein, led by 160-218 and 743-854. Reports indicate that nearly half of spike-specific TCRs are directed at unmutated variant regions.

V usage is TRBV5-6 and J usage is TRBJ1-5; a weak D match, TRBD1 (6 bases). This material consisted of peripheral blood, taken on day 0 of AZD1222 vaccination. The TCR comes from an adult in good health. The DNA of the CDR3 is TGTGCCAGCAGCTTGGGGCAGGGGCCGAATCAGCCCCAGCATTTT. Protein product: CASSLGQGPNQPQHF. The entire variable domain, with the rest obtained from reference TRBV5-6 and TRBJ1-5, is as follows: DAGVTQSPTHLIKTRGQQVTLRCSPKSGHDTVSWYQQALGQGPQFIFQYYEEEERQRGNFPDRFSGHQFPNYSSELNVNALLLGDSALYLCASSLGQGPNQPQHFGDGTRLSIL.